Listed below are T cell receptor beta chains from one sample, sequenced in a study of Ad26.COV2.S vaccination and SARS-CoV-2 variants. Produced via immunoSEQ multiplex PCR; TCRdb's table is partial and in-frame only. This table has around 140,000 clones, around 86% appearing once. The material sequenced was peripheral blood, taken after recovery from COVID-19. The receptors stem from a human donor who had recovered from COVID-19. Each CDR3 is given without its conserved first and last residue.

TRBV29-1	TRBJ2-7	SVEDRTTDYEQY
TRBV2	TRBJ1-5	ASRASRGEGNQPQH
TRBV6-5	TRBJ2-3	ASRLDSTDTQY
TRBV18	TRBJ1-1	ASSPYAPGPTEAF
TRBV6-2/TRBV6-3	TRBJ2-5	ASSSTGVEETQY
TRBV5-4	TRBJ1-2	ASSRDGGINYGYT
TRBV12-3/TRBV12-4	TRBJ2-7	ASSLGHSGEQY
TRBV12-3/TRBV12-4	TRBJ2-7	ASRRGLYEQY
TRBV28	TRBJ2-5	ASSFGTGMSQETQY
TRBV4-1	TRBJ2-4	ASSQGDRDSNIQY
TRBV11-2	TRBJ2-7	ASSEGRVTYEQY
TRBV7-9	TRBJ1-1	ASSLEGGLNTEAF
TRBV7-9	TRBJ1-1	ASSLSWTEEAF
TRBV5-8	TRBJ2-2	ASSPFSGTAYAGELF
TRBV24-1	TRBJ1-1	ATSDLNQGAGDF
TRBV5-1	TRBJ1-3	ASSLVPFSGNTIY
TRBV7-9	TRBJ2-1	ASSLAWTGDEQF
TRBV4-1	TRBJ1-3	ASSQESWDTLSGNTIY
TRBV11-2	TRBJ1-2	ASSSTGRGYT
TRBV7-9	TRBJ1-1	ASSFEGFSTEAF
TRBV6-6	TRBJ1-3	ASNPLGGTRDTIY
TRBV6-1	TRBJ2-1	ASSALGGGVPEQF
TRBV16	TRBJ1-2	ASSQSFGQGLSYGYT
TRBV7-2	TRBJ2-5	ASSPSTTVLETQY
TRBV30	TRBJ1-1	AWSIGVGSNTEAF
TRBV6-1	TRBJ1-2	ASSEALRQGRNYGYT
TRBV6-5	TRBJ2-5	ASINGGGETQY
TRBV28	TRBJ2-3	ASSWGTGGIFTDTQY
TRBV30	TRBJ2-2	AWSVSRLELF
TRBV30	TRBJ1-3	AWSVTGMHTIY
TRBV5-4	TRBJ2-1	ASSLAQRRPYNEQF
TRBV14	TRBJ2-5	ASSKGQSETQY
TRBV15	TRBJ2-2	ATSRGGLYTGELF
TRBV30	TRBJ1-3	AWSVLGNSGNTIY
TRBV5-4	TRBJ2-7	ASSLDRGSYEQY
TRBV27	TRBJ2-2	ASSLSGIRGNTGELF
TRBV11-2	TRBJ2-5	ASSLGGLQETQY
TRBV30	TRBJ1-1	AWSVRNTEAF
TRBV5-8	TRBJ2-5	ASSTGETQY
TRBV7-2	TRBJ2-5	ASSSFGASQETQY
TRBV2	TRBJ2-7	ASSLTSYEQY
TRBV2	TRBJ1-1	ASKSTFMNTEAF
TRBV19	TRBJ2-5	ASSRPTSGGGETQY
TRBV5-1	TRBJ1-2	ASSRGGGGDGYT
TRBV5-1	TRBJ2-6	ASSGGAGANVLT